This TCR beta chain was profiled in a study of cytomegalovirus exposure and HLA in healthy donors. Background on the study: Per a later analysis, the 666 first-cohort and 120 validation repertoires shared one platform.

Study conclusions and caveats: Listed as cytomegalovirus-associated were 150 or so TCR beta chains. Generally TCR sequences proved uncommon, though certain public TCRs appeared in numerous donors.

The V segment lost 8 bases and the J segment 4 bases; nucleotides outside the gene matches: 4. CDR3 size: 12 residues. Germline V gene lookup returns CDR1 SNHLY and CDR2 FYNNEI. The method was immunoSEQ multiplex PCR; TCRdb's version includes in-frame clones alone and lacks a portion of them. The sample contains approximately 210,000 clones, roughly 83% of which appear only once. As to this clone: Its antigen is currently unknown.

The study drew the donors from its 120-subject validation cohort, separate from the approximately 670-subject first cohort. The sample comprised PBMCs. The clonotype was recovered from a woman under 30 in good health and CMV-seronegative. The chain joins TRBV2 to TRBJ1-1; the match to TRBD1 covers 7 bases. CDR3 in DNA: TGTGCCAGCCTCAGGGGGATCACTGAAGCTTTCTTT. Its protein product is CASLRGITEAFF. Complete variable domain (other parts from reference TRBV2 and TRBJ1-1): EPEVTQTPSHQVTQMGQEVILRCVPISNHLYFYWYRQILGQKVEFLVSFYNNEISEKSEIFDDQFSVERPDGSNFTLKIRSTKLEDSAMYFCASLRGITEAFFGQGTRLTVV.